Listed below are T cell receptor beta chains from one sample, sequenced in a study of vaccination and CD4 T cells after COVID-19. TCRdb processed the PCR reads anew with MiXCR; each CDR3 protein has one entry. The sample consists of 25,000 to 30,000 distinct CDR3 sequences, approximately 53% of them appearing once. The sequenced sample was CD4+ T cells from blood, obtained about 7 months after SARS-CoV-2 vaccination. All receptors derive from a human donor who had recovered from COVID-19. Each CDR3 is given without its conserved first and last residue. Fields, in order: V gene, CDR3 protein.

V gene: TRBV6-2/TRBV6-3; CDR3 protein: ASRVGGEQY
V gene: TRBV19; CDR3 protein: ASRTLATDTQY
V gene: TRBV7-9; CDR3 protein: ASSFSGSGANVLT
V gene: TRBV27; CDR3 protein: ASSLFPPPSIQGTYYEQY
V gene: TRBV20-1; CDR3 protein: SARDSMNTEAF
V gene: TRBV6-1; CDR3 protein: ASSELAGGPDTQY
V gene: TRBV10-3; CDR3 protein: AISESTGLGTGELF
V gene: TRBV6-1; CDR3 protein: ASTPLGGFSYGYT
V gene: TRBV7-2; CDR3 protein: ASSPRGSGKITDTQY
V gene: TRBV15; CDR3 protein: ATSRADHYEQY
V gene: TRBV19; CDR3 protein: ASSITPRVVGEAF
V gene: TRBV7-2; CDR3 protein: ASSLTPAGGPETQY
V gene: TRBV7-3; CDR3 protein: ASSTAAGDTQY
V gene: TRBV6-4; CDR3 protein: ASSEVAGDSPLH
V gene: TRBV11-2; CDR3 protein: ASSLDIAGPQH
V gene: TRBV24-1; CDR3 protein: ATSSSELNTEAF
V gene: TRBV7-9; CDR3 protein: ASSLGGGRTDTQY
V gene: TRBV5-1; CDR3 protein: ASSSAATSQSTDTQY
V gene: TRBV6-5; CDR3 protein: ASSYSSGRARDTQY
V gene: TRBV15; CDR3 protein: ATSRDLEGNQPQH
V gene: TRBV30; CDR3 protein: AWRGTGRYGYT
V gene: TRBV6-1; CDR3 protein: ASRHSGEQY
V gene: TRBV4-1; CDR3 protein: ASSQGRGTYEQY
V gene: TRBV7-9; CDR3 protein: ASSLVALSERVLRNEQF
V gene: TRBV6-1; CDR3 protein: ASTGTYEQY
V gene: TRBV7-3; CDR3 protein: ASSLMGQGADTQY
V gene: TRBV28; CDR3 protein: ASSLRDPGTQPQH
V gene: TRBV7-8; CDR3 protein: ASSLAGAGDTQY
V gene: TRBV28; CDR3 protein: ASSSGTSFSYEQY
V gene: TRBV24-1; CDR3 protein: ATSDGQDREQY
V gene: TRBV20-1; CDR3 protein: SALPRANEQF
V gene: TRBV12-3/TRBV12-4; CDR3 protein: ASSPRTGGDSYEQY
V gene: TRBV6-7; CDR3 protein: ASSYPLAGRAGETQY
V gene: TRBV10-2; CDR3 protein: ASRPGTSAYNEQF
V gene: TRBV7-8; CDR3 protein: ASSLVEKYEQY
V gene: TRBV24-1; CDR3 protein: ATSDLGHSEETQY
V gene: TRBV6-4; CDR3 protein: ASSPNGYNEQF
V gene: TRBV19; CDR3 protein: ASSSLQGRETQY
V gene: TRBV7-9; CDR3 protein: ASSPYRDDYEQY
V gene: TRBV15; CDR3 protein: ATSRDFLAGVGGELF
V gene: TRBV28; CDR3 protein: ASRPGQGKTLNYGYT
V gene: TRBV5-1; CDR3 protein: ASSLSDSKETQY
V gene: TRBV7-9; CDR3 protein: ASSVSGTSYNEQF
V gene: TRBV6-5; CDR3 protein: ASSYRRTGGAYGYT
V gene: TRBV7-9; CDR3 protein: ASRSEGGEQF
V gene: TRBV6-1; CDR3 protein: ASRGGLAGEVGELF
V gene: TRBV27; CDR3 protein: ASSSFTGVYTQY
V gene: TRBV5-4; CDR3 protein: ASSLDGLETQY
V gene: TRBV4-1; CDR3 protein: ASSPEAGAGANVLT